The 24 T cell receptor beta chains given below trace back to one sample, sequenced in a study of blood T cell repertoires in COVID-19. Sequencing used immunoSEQ multiplex PCR; TCRdb keeps in-frame clones, though not all of them. Among 55,000 to 75,000 clones, around 82% were seen once, and the ten largest hold about 9.2%. Source material: peripheral blood. The receptor set was obtained from a man older than 75 with COVID-19, enrolled during active disease.

The genes are TRBV24-1 and TRBJ2-3, with 9 positions matching TRBD2. Losses at the gene ends were 3 bases for V and 0 bases for J; bases not matched to a gene: 9. Per the germline V gene, CDR1 is KGHDR and CDR2 is SFDVKD. The CDR3 extends over 18 amino acids. In DNA form, the CDR3 reads TGTGCCACCAGTGATCTACCCCAGGCGGGGGGGAGCACAGATACGCAGTATTTT. Protein: CATSDLPQAGGSTDTQYF.

The chain recombines TRBV7-8 with TRBJ1-5; D uncertain. The CDR3 is made up of 18 amino acids. The germline V gene has CDR1 SGHVS and CDR2 FQNEAQ. Trimming shortened V by 1 base and J by 0 bases, and 16 bases separated the two germline ends. The DNA of the CDR3 is TGTGCCAGCAGCTTAGTTCCCCTATCCTCGTATAGCAATCAGCCCCAGCATTTT. Its translation: CASSLVPLSSYSNQPQHF.

This chain connects TRBV7-7 to TRBJ2-2; TRBD1 matches at 9 bases. There are 16 residues in the CDR3. CDR1 SSHAT and CDR2 FNYEAQ come from the germline V gene (reference sequence). V gave up 0 bases and J gave up 7 bases; unmatched junction bases: 6. CDR3 nucleotides: TGTGCCAGCAGCTTAGCGGGACAGGGTTTGGACGGGGAGCTGTTTTTT. Amino acid sequence: CASSLAGQGLDGELFF.

This chain connects TRBV3-1 (or the pseudogene TRBV3-2) to TRBJ1-3, with 8 bases identical to TRBD1. The germline gives CDR1 LGHDT, CDR2 YNNKEL (reference sequence). This CDR3 has 16 residues. V shed 0 bases and J 4 bases; nucleotides not matched to a gene: 5. The chain's CDR3 is CASSQDPTGEGNTIYF. The DNA of the CDR3 is TGTGCCAGCAGCCAAGACCCGACAGGGGAAGGAAACACCATATATTTT.

This clone showed up just a few times. The V and J genes are TRBV4-3 and TRBJ2-3; 9 positions match TRBD2. Trimming took 0 bases from V and 1 from J; bases not matched to a gene: 14. CDR3 size: 20 residues. Germline CDR1 LGHNA, CDR2 YSLEER. This chain's CDR3 is CASSQERLAGRWGGTDTQYF. CDR3 nucleotide sequence: TGCGCCAGCAGCCAAGAAAGGCTAGCGGGGCGGTGGGGGGGCACAGATACGCAGTATTTT.

The chain joins TRBV24-1 to TRBJ1-5; TRBD1 agrees at 9 bases. The germline CDR1 and CDR2 sequences are KGHDR and SFDVKD. The V segment lost 5 bases and the J segment 1 base; nucleotides outside the gene matches: 5. CDR3 size: 16 residues. The CDR3 DNA reads TGTGCCACCAGTGGCCTACAGGGGGCAAGCAATCAGCCCCAGCATTTT. Amino acid sequence: CATSGLQGASNQPQHF.

The chain couples TRBV5-1 to TRBJ2-1; D may be TRBD1 (6 bases). CDR3 length equals 12 residues. The germline gives CDR1 SGHRS, CDR2 YFSETQ. The V gene lost 2 bases and the J gene lost 12 bases, with 12 bases spanning the gap. The CDR3 reads CASSLLTGMQFF. CDR3 DNA sequence: TGCGCCAGCAGCTTACTTACAGGGATGCAGTTCTTC.

V gene TRBV9 combines with J gene TRBJ1-3; 7 positions agree with TRBD1. J gave up 1 base and V 3 bases, and 4 bases lay outside the gene matches. Looked up from germline, CDR1 is SGDLS and CDR2 is YYNGEE. The CDR3 sequence is 15 residues long. The CDR3 DNA reads TGTGCCAGCAGCGGGACAGGAGCATCTGGAAACACCATATATTTT. Encoded protein: CASSGTGASGNTIYF.

CDR3 nucleotides: TGTGCCAGCAGCGGACAGGGGGACGAAAAACTGTTTTTT. Amino acids: CASSGQGDEKLFF. The V and J genes are TRBV27 and TRBJ1-4; 10 bases agree with TRBD1. Per the germline V gene, CDR1 is MNHEY and CDR2 is SMNVEV (reference sequence). The CDR3 spans 13 residues. V was pared by 6 bases and J by 8 bases, with 3 bases of the junction left unmatched.

This chain links TRBV6-1 with TRBJ1-4, with 7 bases fitting TRBD1. Trimming cost V 7 bases and J 5 bases; bases outside gene matches: 7. CDR3 length: 14 residues. The germline V gene has CDR1 MNHNS and CDR2 SASEGT. The CDR3 spells CASNQRGLNEKLFF. Written as DNA, the CDR3 is TGTGCCAGCAACCAGAGGGGGCTAAATGAAAAACTGTTTTTT.

The chain is built from TRBV24-1 and TRBJ2-1; D is undetermined. The germline V gene has CDR1 KGHDR and CDR2 SFDVKD. Trimming cost V 0 bases and J 8 bases, with 7 bases left between them. The CDR3 covers 13 residues. The CDR3 DNA reads TGTGCCACCAGTGATTTGAGGAGACATGAGCAGTTCTTC. Translated: CATSDLRRHEQFF.

V usage is TRBV6-5 and J usage is TRBJ2-5; tentatively, D is TRBD2 (6 bases). V lost 5 bases and J lost 2, with 12 bases in between. Germline V gene data show CDR1 as MNHEY and CDR2 as SVGAGI. CDR3 length: 14 residues. The CDR3 sequence is CASSRGGVQETQYF. DNA for the CDR3: TGTGCCAGCAGTCGGGGAGGTGTGCAAGAGACCCAGTACTTC.

The chain couples TRBV11-2 to TRBJ1-6; D may be TRBD1 (6 bases). The V end lost 3 bases, the J end lost 9 bases, and 9 bases lay between the germline ends. The CDR3 is 13 amino acids. The germline gives CDR1 SGHAT, CDR2 FQNNGV. The CDR3 protein is CASSLDSFSPLHF. DNA for the CDR3: TGTGCCAGCAGCTTGGACAGTTTTTCACCCCTCCACTTT.

This clone was seen only a few times. The chain joins TRBV28 to TRBJ1-5; D unresolved. The V and J ends lost 4 bases and 0 bases respectively, with 10 bases between them. This CDR3 spans 15 amino acids. Germline CDR1 reads MDHEN; CDR2 reads SYDVKM. CDR3 sequence: CASSSRGNSNQPQHF. The CDR3 DNA is TGTGCCAGCAGTTCCCGGGGAAATAGCAATCAGCCCCAGCATTTT.

The rearrangement links TRBV5-6 to TRBJ2-5; TRBD2 aligns across 8 bases. Germline CDR1 and CDR2: SGHDT and YYEEEE. Losses at the gene ends were 0 bases for V and 1 base for J; bases not matched to a gene: 2. This CDR3 has 15 amino acids. The CDR3 DNA sequence: TGTGCCAGCAGCTTGGCCGGGGGGGTCCAAGAGACCCAGTACTTC. It encodes CASSLAGGVQETQYF.

V usage is TRBV6-5 and J usage is TRBJ1-2, with 10 bases identical to TRBD1. V dropped 2 bases and J dropped 14; count of bases not matched to a gene: 2. Germline lookup yields CDR1 MNHEY and CDR2 SVGAGI. This CDR3 is built from 11 residues. This CDR3 is CASSYGTGETF. CDR3 nucleotide sequence: TGTGCCAGCAGTTACGGGACAGGGGAAACCTTC.

The rearrangement uses TRBV13 and TRBJ1-1, with a possible D match to TRBD1 (5 bases). Germline assignment: CDR1 PRHDT and CDR2 FYEKMQ (reference sequence). V shed 6 bases and J shed 3 bases, with 26 bases lying between them. This CDR3 has 18 amino acids. The CDR3 spells CASRGATTWGSEDTEAFF. In nucleotides, the CDR3 is TGTGCCAGCAGAGGCGCCACAACATGGGGCTCAGAAGACACTGAAGCTTTCTTT. The entire variable domain, with the rest obtained from reference TRBV13 and TRBJ1-1, is as follows: AAGVIQSPRHLIKEKRETATLKCYPIPRHDTVYWYQQGPGQDPQFLISFYEKMQSDKGSIPDRFSAQQFSDYHSELNMSSLELGDSALYFCASRGATTWGSEDTEAFFGQGTRLTVV.

CDR3 coding DNA: TGTGCCAGTAGCTCCCCGAGCGGGAGGTCTTTTCGCACAGATACGCAGTATTTT. Residues: CASSSPSGRSFRTDTQYF. The chain is built from TRBV19 and TRBJ2-3; 9 bases match TRBD2. CDR1 is LNHDA, CDR2 SQIVND, per germline (reference sequence). The CDR3 totals 18 residues. Losses at the gene ends were 6 bases for V and 1 base for J; bases not matched to a gene: 14.

This chain links TRBV6-2 or TRBV6-3 with TRBJ2-3, with D tentatively TRBD2 (6 bases). CDR1 is MNHEY and CDR2 is SVGEGT in the germline V gene. This CDR3 has 17 amino acids. V lost 2 bases and J lost 0, with 15 bases in between. CDR3 in DNA: TGTGCCAGCAGTTACCCACGACTAGACGCGAGCACAGATACGCAGTATTTT. Its protein product is CASSYPRLDASTDTQYF.

The chain combines TRBV7-2 with TRBJ1-2; a weak D match, TRBD1 (5 bases). Looked up from germline, CDR1 is SGHTA and CDR2 is FQGNSA. This CDR3 region has 14 residues. The V gene lost 1 base and the J gene lost 6 bases, with 12 bases spanning the gap. CDR3 loop: CASSLDFRAHGYTF. The CDR3 region has the DNA TGTGCCAGCAGCTTAGACTTCAGGGCCCATGGCTACACCTTC.

This clone was seen only once. The V call is TRBV24-1, the J call TRBJ2-5; 14 bases align to TRBD2. CDR3 length: 16 amino acids. Germline V gives CDR1 KGHDR, CDR2 SFDVKD. V lost 2 bases and J lost 4; bases outside the gene matches: 2. The CDR3 spells CATSDWTSGGLETQYF. CDR3 sequence (DNA): TGTGCCACCAGTGATTGGACTAGCGGGGGGTTAGAGACCCAGTACTTC.

The rearrangement joins TRBV5-1 to TRBJ1-1; the D gene is possibly TRBD1 (5 bases). V was pared by 4 bases and J by 0 bases, with 10 bases between. The germline gives CDR1 SGHRS, CDR2 YFSETQ. This CDR3 has 14 residues. CDR3 DNA: TGCGCCAGCAGCCCGGCAGGGATGAACACTGAAGCTTTCTTT. Residues: CASSPAGMNTEAFF.

This chain uses TRBV6-5 with TRBJ1-2; 8 bases align to TRBD1. V lost 6 bases and J lost 8; bases outside the gene matches: 8. The CDR3 consists of 13 residues. Germline V lookup: CDR1 MNHEY, CDR2 SVGAGI. The CDR3 spells CASRQDREGGYTF. The DNA of the CDR3 is TGTGCCAGCAGGCAGGACAGGGAGGGAGGCTACACCTTC.

The genes are TRBV24-1 and TRBJ2-5; possibly TRBD1 for D (6 bases). The length of the CDR3 is 16 residues. V was pared by 5 bases and J by 2 bases, with 17 bases between. Germline V gene sequence: CDR1 KGHDR, CDR2 SFDVKD. CDR3 protein: CATSGKQGLGQETQYF. The CDR3, as DNA: TGTGCCACCAGTGGCAAACAGGGTTTAGGTCAAGAGACCCAGTACTTC.